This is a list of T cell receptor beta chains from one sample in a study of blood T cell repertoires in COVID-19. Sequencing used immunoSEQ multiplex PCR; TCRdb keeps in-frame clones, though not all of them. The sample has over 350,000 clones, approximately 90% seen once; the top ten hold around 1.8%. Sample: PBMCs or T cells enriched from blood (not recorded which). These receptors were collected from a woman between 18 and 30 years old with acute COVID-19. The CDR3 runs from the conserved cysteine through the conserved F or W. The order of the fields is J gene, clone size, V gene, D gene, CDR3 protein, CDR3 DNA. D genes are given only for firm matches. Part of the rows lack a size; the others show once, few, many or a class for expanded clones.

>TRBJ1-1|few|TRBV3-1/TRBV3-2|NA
CASSHRSTEAFF
TGTGCCAGCAGCCACAGAAGCACTGAAGCTTTCTTT
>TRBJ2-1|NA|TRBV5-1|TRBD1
CASGDSYEQFF
TGCGCCAGCGGGGACAGCTATGAGCAGTTCTTC
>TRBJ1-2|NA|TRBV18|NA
CASSPQGGRGGYTF
TGTGCCAGCTCACCGCAGGGCGGCAGGGGAGGCTACACCTTC
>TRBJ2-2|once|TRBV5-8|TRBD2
CASSFGTSKAGELFF
TGTGCCAGCAGCTTCGGGACTAGCAAGGCCGGGGAGCTGTTTTTT
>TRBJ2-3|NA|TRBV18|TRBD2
CASSASGANTDTQYF
TGTGCCAGCTCAGCGAGCGGGGCTAACACAGATACGCAGTATTTT
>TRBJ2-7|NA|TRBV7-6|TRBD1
CASSLARTGGGYEQYF
TGTGCCAGCAGCTTAGCCCGGACAGGGGGCGGGTACGAGCAGTACTTC
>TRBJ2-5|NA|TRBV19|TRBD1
CASSLRTGTTRETQYF
TGTGCCAGTAGCCTGAGGACAGGGACGACCAGGGAGACCCAGTACTTC
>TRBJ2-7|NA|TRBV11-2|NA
CASSQPGEGMNEQYF
TGTGCCAGCAGCCAACCCGGGGAAGGGATGAACGAGCAGTACTTC
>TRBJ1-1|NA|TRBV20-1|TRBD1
CSAAGGTEAFF
TGCAGTGCTGCAGGGGGCACTGAAGCTTTCTTT
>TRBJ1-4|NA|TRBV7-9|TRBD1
CASSFGTGHEKLFF
TGTGCCAGCAGCTTCGGGACAGGGCATGAAAAACTGTTTTTT
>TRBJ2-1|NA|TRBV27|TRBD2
CASSWLAGGNNEQFF
TGTGCCAGCAGTTGGCTAGCGGGAGGAAACAATGAGCAGTTCTTC
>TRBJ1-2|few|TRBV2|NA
CASSESSYGYTF
TGTGCCAGCAGTGAATCGTCTTATGGCTACACCTTC
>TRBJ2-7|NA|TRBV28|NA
CASRLRGLVYEQYF
TGTGCCAGCAGGCTGCGGGGACTGGTGTACGAGCAGTACTTC
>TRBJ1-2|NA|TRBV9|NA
CASSGGGGHVTF
TGTGCCAGCAGCGGAGGCGGGGGGCACGTTACCTTC
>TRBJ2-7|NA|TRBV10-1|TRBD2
CASSESALAGGYEQYF
TGCGCCAGCAGTGAGTCGGCACTAGCGGGAGGATACGAGCAGTACTTC
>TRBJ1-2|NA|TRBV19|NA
CASSIRQAPAHPLYGYTF
TGTGCCAGTAGTATCAGACAGGCCCCGGCCCATCCTCTATATGGCTACACCTTC
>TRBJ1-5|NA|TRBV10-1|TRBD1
CASDGQGVQPQHF
TGCGCCAGCGACGGACAGGGGGTACAGCCCCAGCATTTT
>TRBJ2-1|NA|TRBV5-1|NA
CASSWDSHYNEQFF
TGCGCCAGCAGCTGGGACTCCCATTACAATGAGCAGTTCTTC
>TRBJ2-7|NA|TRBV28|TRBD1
CATQTGSSYEQYF
TGTGCCACCCAGACAGGGAGCTCCTACGAGCAGTACTTC
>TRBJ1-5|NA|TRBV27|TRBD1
CASSLTGGNQPQHF
TGTGCCAGCAGTTTAACAGGGGGCAATCAGCCCCAGCATTTT
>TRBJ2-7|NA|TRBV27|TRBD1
CASSTLGQGDHEQYF
TGTGCCAGCAGTACCCTCGGACAGGGTGACCACGAGCAGTACTTC
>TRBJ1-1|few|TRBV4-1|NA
CASSQAYGQGFGNTEAFF
TGCGCCAGCAGCCAAGCATATGGGCAGGGGTTTGGAAACACTGAAGCTTTCTTT
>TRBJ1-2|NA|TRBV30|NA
CAHRGLNYGYTF
TGTGCCCACCGTGGGCTAAACTATGGCTACACCTTC
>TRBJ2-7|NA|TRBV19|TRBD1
CASTPGQGYEQYF
TGTGCCAGTACCCCGGGACAGGGCTACGAGCAGTACTTC
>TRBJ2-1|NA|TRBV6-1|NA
CASSETGIYNEQFF
TGTGCCAGCAGTGAAACGGGAATCTACAATGAGCAGTTCTTC
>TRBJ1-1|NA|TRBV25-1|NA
CASSEVPLLGEAGTEAFF
TGTGCCAGCAGTGAAGTCCCCCTCCTAGGGGAGGCGGGCACTGAAGCTTTCTTT
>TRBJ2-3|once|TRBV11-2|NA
CASSLDLMPTQYF
TGTGCCAGCAGCTTAGATCTAATGCCTACGCAGTATTTT
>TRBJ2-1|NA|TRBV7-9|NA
CASSPGRSYNEQFF
TGTGCCAGCAGCCCAGGGAGGTCCTACAATGAGCAGTTCTTC
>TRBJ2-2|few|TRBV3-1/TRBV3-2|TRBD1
CASSQEGAGGSGELFF
TGTGCCAGCAGCCAAGAAGGCGCAGGGGGCTCCGGGGAGCTGTTTTTT
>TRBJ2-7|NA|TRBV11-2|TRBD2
CASSWGLAPYEQYF
TGTGCCAGCAGCTGGGGACTAGCCCCCTACGAGCAGTACTTC
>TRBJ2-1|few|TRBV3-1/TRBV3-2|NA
CASSHPPDPRGYNEQFF
TGTGCCAGCAGCCACCCACCCGACCCCCGGGGCTACAATGAGCAGTTCTTC